The rows below give T cell receptor beta chains drawn from one sample of a study of T-cell reconstitution after alpha-beta-depleted transplantation in children. TCRdb reprocessed the PCR reads with MiXCR, giving one entry per CDR3 protein. Found here are some 200,000 distinct CDR3 sequences, more than 14% of them singletons; the top ten hold about 13%. This specimen consisted of PBMCs from the stem cell graft donor, obtained from the stem cell graft. The receptors shown here come from a human donor who donated a stem cell graft to a child with acute lymphoblastic leukemia. Both conserved end residues are part of each CDR3. D genes are given only for firm matches. The size of a clone is reported for some rows only, either as once, few or many, or as a class for expanded clones.

>.|TRBJ2-7|TRBD2|TRBV5-1
CASSFAGGLDEQYF
TGCGCCAGCAGCTTTGCGGGAGGGCTCGACGAGCAGTACTTC
>many|TRBJ1-5|.|TRBV20-1
CSARRGSNQPQHF
TGCAGTGCTAGGAGGGGGAGTAATCAGCCCCAGCATTTT
>many|TRBJ1-1|TRBD1|TRBV5-1
CASSWLGGTVNTEAFF
TGCGCCAGCAGCTGGCTAGGAGGGACAGTGAACACTGAAGCTTTCTTT
>.|TRBJ1-1|TRBD1|TRBV20-1
CSARKTGIGDTEAFF
TGCAGTGCTAGAAAGACAGGGATCGGGGACACTGAAGCTTTCTTT
>many|TRBJ2-7|TRBD1|TRBV10-3
CAIKAGTGEYEQYF
TGTGCCATCAAGGCGGGGACAGGGGAGTACGAGCAGTACTTC
>many|TRBJ2-4|.|TRBV29-1
CSVPGTKNIQYF
TGCAGCGTTCCCGGAACCAAAAACATTCAGTACTTC
>.|TRBJ1-4|TRBD1|TRBV5-1
CASSFGTGNLMANEKLFF
TGCGCCAGCAGCTTTGGGACAGGGAATCTCATGGCTAATGAAAAACTGTTTTTT
>many|TRBJ2-7|TRBD1|TRBV6-5
CASSSDRGSYEQYF
TGTGCCAGCAGTTCGGACAGGGGATCCTACGAGCAGTACTTC
>many|TRBJ2-7|TRBD2|TRBV29-1
CSVEWGGAGGEQYF
TGCAGCGTTGAATGGGGCGGAGCGGGAGGGGAGCAGTACTTC
>.|TRBJ1-4|.|TRBV30
CAWSGRNEKLFF
TGTGCCTGGAGTGGCCGGAATGAAAAACTGTTTTTT
>many|TRBJ1-2|TRBD1|TRBV28
CASSPDRVSGYTF
TGTGCCAGCAGTCCGGACAGGGTCAGTGGCTACACCTTC
>.|TRBJ2-7|.|TRBV19
CASSIGIWNEQYF
TGTGCCAGTAGTATAGGGATCTGGAACGAGCAGTACTTC
>many|TRBJ1-1|.|TRBV5-1
CASSLIVETEAFF
TGCGCCAGCAGCTTAATAGTAGAGACTGAAGCTTTCTTT
>many|TRBJ1-2|.|TRBV5-1
CASSSGLRGDYGYTF
TGCGCCAGCAGCTCGGGCCTAAGGGGGGACTATGGCTACACCTTC
>many|TRBJ1-6|.|TRBV4-1
CASSQAPKGFTLHF
TGCGCCAGCAGCCAAGCCCCAAAGGGATTCACCCTCCACTTT
>many|TRBJ1-1|.|TRBV5-1
CASSLVGPGRGTEAFF
TGCGCCAGCAGCTTGGTCGGGCCCGGGCGCGGCACTGAAGCTTTCTTT
>many|TRBJ2-1|.|TRBV20-1
CSARDLRLSYNEQFF
TGCAGTGCTAGAGATTTGCGGTTGTCCTACAATGAGCAGTTCTTC
>many|TRBJ2-1|.|TRBV3-1
CASSQRGERRNEQFF
TGTGCCAGCAGCCAAAGGGGAGAACGGCGGAATGAGCAGTTCTTC
>many|TRBJ2-1|.|TRBV20-1
CSALDRYNEQFF
TGCAGTGCTTTAGACAGATACAATGAGCAGTTCTTC
>.|TRBJ1-1|TRBD1|TRBV19
CASRTGEKAFF
TGTGCCAGTAGGACAGGGGAAAAAGCTTTCTTT
>many|TRBJ1-6|.|TRBV18
CASSPPRDTHNSPLHF
TGTGCCAGCTCACCCCCGCGGGACACACATAATTCACCCCTCCACTTT
>few|TRBJ2-1|TRBD2|TRBV7-9
CASSPLAGVFNEQFF
TGTGCCAGCAGCCCACTAGCGGGAGTTTTCAATGAGCAGTTCTTC
>many|TRBJ2-7|.|TRBV5-5
CASSLAWSSYEQYF
TGTGCCAGCAGCTTGGCTTGGAGCTCCTACGAGCAGTACTTC
>many|TRBJ1-1|.|TRBV5-1
CASSLAMEGEAFF
TGCGCCAGCAGCTTGGCCATGGAAGGCGAAGCTTTCTTT
>many|TRBJ1-1|.|TRBV5-1
CASSPGPWGEAFF
TGCGCCAGCAGCCCAGGACCGTGGGGAGAAGCTTTCTTT
>once|TRBJ2-3|TRBD2|TRBV7-8
CASSPRLADTTDTQYF
TGTGCCAGCAGCCCGAGACTAGCGGACACCACAGATACGCAGTATTTT
>.|TRBJ1-1|.|TRBV12-3/TRBV12-4
CASSLEGASMNTEAFF
TGTGCCAGCAGTTTAGAGGGAGCAAGTATGAACACTGAAGCTTTCTTT